This T cell receptor (beta chain) was retrieved from a study of T cell repertoires in aging, cancer and after chemotherapy (dated by TCRdb to the late 2010s). About the study as a whole: Six donor age groups were covered, ranging from 30 or younger up to 70 or older, and each group contained at least three individuals. The full dataset contained roughly 8.8 million TCR reads. To examine immunoaging and T cell reconstitution after chemotherapy, the study profiled TCR beta repertoires in peripheral blood from healthy donors and cancer patients. Alongside some 100 healthy donors serving as a reference group, the cohort included roughly 220 cancer patients, of whom roughly 90 had hematological cancers and more than 110 had solid cancers. Paired pre- and post-chemotherapy samples in the hematological group came from chronic lymphocytic leukemia patients treated with fludarabine- or bendamustine-based regimens.

Genomic DNA extracted from peripheral blood, rather than sorted cells or RNA, was used as the source for amplification of TCR beta rearrangements. The count of this clonotype is one. No cognate antigen has been identified for it. One base away there is no much larger clone; base qualities are not given. Evidence from one read is weak. The paper as a whole reports these results and caveats: In healthy donors, the drop in TCR diversity with age came mainly from a loss of richness, whereas in cancer patients a loss of evenness also played a part. It was noted by the authors that conclusions about immunological memory after chemotherapy cannot be drawn from the repertoire data. Median generation probability increased over the chemotherapy interval in both cancer cohorts, suggesting repertoire reconstitution through rebound thymic output. Compared with age-matched healthy donors, untreated patients with hematological or solid cancers had significantly lower TCR diversity and higher clonality in blood. Lymphoid organ infiltration was present in hematological cancer patients, and this infiltration may itself impair thymic emigration or peripheral T cell expansion.

Rearranged TRB sequences spanning V, D and J segments were amplified in a multiplex touch-down PCR with a mixed TRB-A/B primer pool. Illumina adapters and sample indices were attached to the amplicons through two consecutive PCR reactions run with Phusion HS II polymerase. The amplicons were purified from gel with the NucleoSpin Gel and PCR Clean-up kit and then assessed with Qubit and an Agilent 2100 Bioanalyzer. Sequencing of the libraries was done on an Illumina MiSeq with paired-end, single-indexed 600-cycle runs. The published analysis was carried out like this. MiXCR versions 2.12 and 3.0.5 were used to process the TRB sequences. A clone was defined as each unique CDR3 nucleotide sequence, and only productive sequences supported by at least two reads were kept. The repertoire metrics were Shannon diversity, evenness, clonality (defined as one minus evenness), and alpha-parameterized diversity profiles covering alpha 0 to 5. The IGoR algorithm was used to compute generation probabilities of clones in paired pre- and post-chemotherapy samples. TCRdb trimmed public reads at Q25 via fastp, called clones via MiXCR and kept in-frame beta chains. Each record represents a unique CDR3 protein, reported with the most common genes and DNA among its rows. The V and J calls follow TCRdb's processing rather than the paper's. Present in this sample are around 2,400 distinct CDR3 sequences, about 47% of which were seen just once. The biggest ten clones account for roughly 5.5% of the sample.

The germline V gene (reference sequence) provides CDR1 GTSNPN and CDR2 SVGIG. V and J are trimmed by 8 bases and 6 bases, and the gene matches miss 16 bases of the junction. Reading from cysteine to phenylalanine, the CDR3 counts 15 amino acids. Only the CDR3 DNA stays, 45 bases, in frame from base 1. The clonotype originates from a human donor with a blood cancer. Rearrangement joined TRBV30 to TRBJ2-7, with 10 junctional bases fitting TRBD2. What was sequenced was blood. The nucleotide sequence reads TGTGCCAGCAGCTTGAGCCTAGCGGGGGTAGTCGAGCAGTACTTC. Its amino acids are CASSLSLAGVVEQYF.